One and the same sample provided the 9 T cell receptor beta chains below, sequenced in a study of T-cell reconstitution after alpha-beta-depleted transplantation in children. Preparing the TCRbeta library involved the use of unique molecular identifiers. TCRdb recomputed calls from the PCR reads with MiXCR, one row per CDR3 protein. This sample has roughly 100,000 distinct CDR3 sequences, with 6% found just once. The sample consisted of PBMCs, mostly from graft donor cells, taken 60 days after TCRalphabeta/CD19-depleted stem cell transplant. The receptors derive from a female patient between 2 and 15 years old who had a stem cell transplant for Fanconi anemia, so the T cells may come from the graft donor.

This clonotype was seen ten or more times. The chain is built from TRBV28 and TRBJ2-7, with 11 bases aligning to TRBD1. The CDR3 loop spans 15 amino acids. V shed 5 bases, J shed 4 bases, and the junction held 7 bases outside the gene matches. The germline V gene has CDR1 MDHEN and CDR2 SYDVKM. CDR3 protein: CASSTSGTGGYEQYF. The CDR3, as DNA: TGTGCCAGCAGTACCTCCGGGACAGGGGGATACGAGCAGTACTTC.

The J gene is TRBJ2-7, the V gene TRBV4-1; D ambiguous. CDR1 and CDR2 (germline): MGHRA, YSYEKL. The germline V and J ends were trimmed by 0 bases and 1 base, with 13 bases remaining between them. This CDR3 has 16 amino acids. CDR3 sequence: CASSQDLPSGSYEQYF. CDR3 coding DNA: TGCGCCAGCAGCCAAGATCTCCCATCCGGATCCTACGAGCAGTACTTC.

In its sample, this clonotype was seen many times. The gene calls are TRBV6-5 and TRBJ2-1; D possibly corresponds to TRBD2 (6 bases). This CDR3 region has 14 residues. V was shortened by 4 bases and J by 4 bases, with 11 bases between the two germline ends. Germline CDR1 is MNHEY and CDR2 is SVGAGI. CDR3 bases: TGTGCCAGCAGTTCGTCGGGGACTTACAATGAGCAGTTCTTC. Its translation is CASSSSGTYNEQFF.

This clonotype was detected ten times or more. This chain uses TRBV3-1 with TRBJ2-7; D uncertain. Trimming removed 1 base from V and 7 bases from J, with 11 bases in between. CDR3 length equals 13 residues. The germline V gene encodes CDR1 LGHDT and CDR2 YNNKEL (reference sequence). The chain's CDR3 is CASSQAVVGEQYF. CDR3 DNA sequence: TGTGCCAGCAGCCAAGCCGTCGTGGGAGAGCAGTACTTC.

The V call is TRBV3-1, the J call TRBJ1-5, with a possible D match to TRBD1 (6 bases). Looked up from germline, CDR1 is LGHDT and CDR2 is YNNKEL (reference sequence). V was shortened by 6 bases and J by 4 bases, with 16 bases between the two germline ends. CDR3 size: 15 residues. The CDR3 nucleotides read TGTGCCAGCAGTCTAACAGGGTGGGAGAATCAGCCCCAGCATTTT. It translates to CASSLTGWENQPQHF.

The table lists this clonotype with many counts. The chain employs TRBV11-2 and TRBJ2-2; 14 nucleotides match TRBD2. The V gene end was trimmed by 4 bases and the J gene end by 6 bases; junction bases not matched to a gene: 4. This CDR3 has 16 residues. CDR1 and CDR2 (germline): SGHAT, FQNNGV. The CDR3 region is CASSYRTSGRPGELFF. The CDR3 nucleotides read TGTGCCAGCAGCTACCGGACTAGCGGGAGGCCCGGGGAGCTGTTTTTT.

The V gene is TRBV3-1, the J gene TRBJ2-5; TRBD2 matches at 8 bases. The germline V gene has CDR1 LGHDT and CDR2 YNNKEL (reference sequence). J gave up 3 bases and V 1 base, and 4 bases lay outside the gene matches. The CDR3 is made up of 15 amino acids. The CDR3 protein is CASSQVSGAEETQYF. The CDR3 bases are TGTGCCAGCAGCCAAGTTAGCGGGGCGGAAGAGACCCAGTACTTC.

The V gene is TRBV5-1, the J gene TRBJ2-3, with a weak D call TRBD1 (5 bases). Germline V gene data show CDR1 as SGHRS and CDR2 as YFSETQ. This CDR3 region has 15 residues. Trimming took 4 bases from V and 5 from J, leaving 17 bases between them. CDR3 DNA: TGCGCCAGCAGCCCCTCAGGATGGGGCCAAGATACGCAGTATTTT. Translation gives CASSPSGWGQDTQYF. Complete variable domain (other parts from reference TRBV5-1 and TRBJ2-3): KAGVTQTPRYLIKTRGQQVTLSCSPISGHRSVSWYQQTPGQGLQFLFEYFSETQRNKGNFPGRFSGRQFSNSRSEMNVSTLELGDSALYLCASSPSGWGQDTQYFGPGTRLTVL.

The chain recombines TRBV4-2 with TRBJ2-3; the match to TRBD2 covers 7 bases. V lost 4 bases, J lost 2 bases, and 9 bases stayed unmatched. CDR1 and CDR2 from the germline V gene are LGHNA and YNFKEQ. This CDR3 is built from 16 residues. This chain's CDR3 is CASSLHLADYTDTQYF. CDR3 sequence (DNA): TGTGCCAGCAGCCTACATCTAGCGGACTACACAGATACGCAGTATTTT.